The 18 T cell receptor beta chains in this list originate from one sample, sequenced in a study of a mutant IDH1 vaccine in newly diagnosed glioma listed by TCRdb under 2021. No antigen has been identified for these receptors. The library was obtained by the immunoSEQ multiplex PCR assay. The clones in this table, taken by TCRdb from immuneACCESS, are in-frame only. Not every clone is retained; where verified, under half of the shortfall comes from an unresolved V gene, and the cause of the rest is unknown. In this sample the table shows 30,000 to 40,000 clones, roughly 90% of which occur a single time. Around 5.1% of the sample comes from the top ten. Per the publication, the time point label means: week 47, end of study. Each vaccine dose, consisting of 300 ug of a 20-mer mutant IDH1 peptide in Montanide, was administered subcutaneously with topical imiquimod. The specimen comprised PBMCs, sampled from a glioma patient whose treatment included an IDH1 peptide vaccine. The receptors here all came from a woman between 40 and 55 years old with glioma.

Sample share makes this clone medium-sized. This chain's CDR3 is CASSEGQLAPGELFF. DNA for the CDR3: TGTGCCAGCAGTGAGGGACAGCTAGCCCCCGGGGAGCTGTTTTTT. The chain has TRBV2 and TRBJ2-2; TRBD1 agrees at 7 bases. V was pared by 3 bases and J by 6 bases, with 7 bases of the junction left unmatched. CDR1 is SNHLY and CDR2 is FYNNEI in the germline V gene. This CDR3 comprises 15 residues.

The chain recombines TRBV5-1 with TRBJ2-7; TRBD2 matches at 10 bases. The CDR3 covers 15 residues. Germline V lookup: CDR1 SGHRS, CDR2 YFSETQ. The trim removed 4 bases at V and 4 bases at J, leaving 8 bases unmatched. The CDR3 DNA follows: TGCGCCAGCAGCCCCTCTAGCGGGAGAGTTTACGAGCAGTACTTC. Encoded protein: CASSPSSGRVYEQYF.

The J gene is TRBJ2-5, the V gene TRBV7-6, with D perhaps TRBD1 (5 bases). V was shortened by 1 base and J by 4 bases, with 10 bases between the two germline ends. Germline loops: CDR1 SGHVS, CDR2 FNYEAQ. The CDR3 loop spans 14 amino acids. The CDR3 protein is CASSLVGAGETQYF. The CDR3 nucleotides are TGTGCCAGCAGCTTAGTAGGGGCCGGAGAGACCCAGTACTTC.

CDR3 sequence (DNA): TGTGCCAGCAGCCGGACTAGCGGGAGTGTCTACGAGCAGTACTTC. As protein: CASSRTSGSVYEQYF. V is TRBV7-2 and J is TRBJ2-7, with 13 positions matching TRBD2. Germline loops: CDR1 SGHTA, CDR2 FQGNSA. The CDR3 has 15 amino acids. Germline trimming cut 5 bases from V and 3 bases from J; bases unmatched to any gene: 4.

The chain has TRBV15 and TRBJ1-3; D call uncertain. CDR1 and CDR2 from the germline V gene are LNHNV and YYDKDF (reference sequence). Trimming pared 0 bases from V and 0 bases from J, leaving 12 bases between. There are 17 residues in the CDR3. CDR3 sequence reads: CATSRDISSASGNTIYF. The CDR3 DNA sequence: TGTGCCACCAGCAGAGATATTTCATCCGCCTCTGGAAACACCATATATTTT.

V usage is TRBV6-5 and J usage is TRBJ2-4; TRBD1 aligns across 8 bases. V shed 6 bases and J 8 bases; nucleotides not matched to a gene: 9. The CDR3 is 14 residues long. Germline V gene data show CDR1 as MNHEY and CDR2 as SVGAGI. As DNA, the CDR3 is TGTGCCAGCAGGGGGACCGGACAGGGACACATTCAGTACTTC. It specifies CASRGTGQGHIQYF.

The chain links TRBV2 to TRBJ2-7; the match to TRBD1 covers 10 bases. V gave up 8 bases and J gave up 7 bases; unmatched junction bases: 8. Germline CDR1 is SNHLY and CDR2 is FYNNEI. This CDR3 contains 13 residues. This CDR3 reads CASATGGAREQYF. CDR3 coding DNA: TGTGCCAGCGCGACAGGGGGCGCGAGGGAGCAGTACTTC.

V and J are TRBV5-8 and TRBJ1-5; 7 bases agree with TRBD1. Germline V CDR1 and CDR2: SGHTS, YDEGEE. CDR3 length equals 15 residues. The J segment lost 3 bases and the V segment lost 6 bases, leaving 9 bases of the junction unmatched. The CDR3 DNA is TGTGCCAGCACCTCGGGACAGTCCTACAATCAGCCCCAGCATTTT. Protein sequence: CASTSGQSYNQPQHF.

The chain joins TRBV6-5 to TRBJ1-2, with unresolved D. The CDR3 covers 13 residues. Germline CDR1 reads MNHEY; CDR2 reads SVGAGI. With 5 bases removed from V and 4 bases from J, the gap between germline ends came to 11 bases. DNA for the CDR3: TGTGCCAGCAGTCCGGGTTCCCCCTATGGCTACACCTTC. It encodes CASSPGSPYGYTF.

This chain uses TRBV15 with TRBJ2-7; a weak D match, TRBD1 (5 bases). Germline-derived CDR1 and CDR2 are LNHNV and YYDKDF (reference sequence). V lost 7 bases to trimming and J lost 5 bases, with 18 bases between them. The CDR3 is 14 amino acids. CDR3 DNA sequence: TGTGCCACCAAATCAAGAGGACATTCCGACGAGCAGTACTTC. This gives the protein CATKSRGHSDEQYF.

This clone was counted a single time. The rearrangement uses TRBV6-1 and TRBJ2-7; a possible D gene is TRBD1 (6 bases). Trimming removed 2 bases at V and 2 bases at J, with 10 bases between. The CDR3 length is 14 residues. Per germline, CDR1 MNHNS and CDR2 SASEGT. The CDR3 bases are TGTGCCAGCAGTGAACTTCGGACAGCCTACGAGCAGTACTTC. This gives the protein CASSELRTAYEQYF.

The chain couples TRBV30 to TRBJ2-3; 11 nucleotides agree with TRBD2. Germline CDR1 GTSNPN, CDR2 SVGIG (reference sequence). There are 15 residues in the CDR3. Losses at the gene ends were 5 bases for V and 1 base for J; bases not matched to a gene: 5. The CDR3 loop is CAWGGGLAGTDTQYF. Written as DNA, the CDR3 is TGTGCCTGGGGTGGGGGACTAGCGGGCACAGATACGCAGTATTTT.

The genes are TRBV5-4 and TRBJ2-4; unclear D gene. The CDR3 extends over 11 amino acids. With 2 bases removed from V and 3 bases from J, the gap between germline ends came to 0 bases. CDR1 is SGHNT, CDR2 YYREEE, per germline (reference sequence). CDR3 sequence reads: CASSFKNIQYF. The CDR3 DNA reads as TGTGCCAGCAGCTTCAAAAACATTCAGTACTTC. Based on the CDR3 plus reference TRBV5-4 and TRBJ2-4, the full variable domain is ETGVTQSPTHLIKTRGQQVTLRCSSQSGHNTVSWYQQALGQGPQFIFQYYREEENGRGNFPPRFSGLQFPNYSSELNVNALELDDSALYLCASSFKNIQYFGAGTRLSVL.

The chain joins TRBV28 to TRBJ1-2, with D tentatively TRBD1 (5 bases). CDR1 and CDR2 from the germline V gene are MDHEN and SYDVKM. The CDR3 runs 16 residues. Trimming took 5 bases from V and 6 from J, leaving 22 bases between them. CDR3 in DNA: TGTGCCAGCAGTCCGACGTGGGTCCCGGGGCCGAATGGCTACACCTTC. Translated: CASSPTWVPGPNGYTF.

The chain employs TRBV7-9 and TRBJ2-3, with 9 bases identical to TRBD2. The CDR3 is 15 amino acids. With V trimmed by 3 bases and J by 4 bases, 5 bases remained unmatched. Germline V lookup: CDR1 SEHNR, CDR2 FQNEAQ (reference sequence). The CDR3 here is CASSFAGGRADTQYF. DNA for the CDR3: TGTGCCAGCAGCTTTGCGGGGGGGCGCGCAGATACGCAGTATTTT.

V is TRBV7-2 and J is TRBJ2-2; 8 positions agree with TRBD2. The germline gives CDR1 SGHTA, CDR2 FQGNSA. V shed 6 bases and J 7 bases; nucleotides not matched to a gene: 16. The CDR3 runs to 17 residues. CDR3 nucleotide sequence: TGTGCCAGCAGGGAGGGTCACATAGCGGGGCCTGGCGGGGAGCTGTTTTTT. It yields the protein CASREGHIAGPGGELFF. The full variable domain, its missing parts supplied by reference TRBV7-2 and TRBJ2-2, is GAGVSQSPSNKVTEKGKDVELRCDPISGHTALYWYRQSLGQGLEFLIYFQGNSAPDKSGLPSDRFSAERTGGSVSTLTIQRTQQEDSAVYLCASREGHIAGPGGELFFGEGSRLTVL.

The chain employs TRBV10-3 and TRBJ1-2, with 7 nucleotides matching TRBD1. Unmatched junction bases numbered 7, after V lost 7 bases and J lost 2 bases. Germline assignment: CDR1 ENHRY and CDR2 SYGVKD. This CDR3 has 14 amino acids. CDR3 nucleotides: TGTGCCATCAAAGGACAGGTTCTCAACTATGGCTACACCTTC. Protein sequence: CAIKGQVLNYGYTF.

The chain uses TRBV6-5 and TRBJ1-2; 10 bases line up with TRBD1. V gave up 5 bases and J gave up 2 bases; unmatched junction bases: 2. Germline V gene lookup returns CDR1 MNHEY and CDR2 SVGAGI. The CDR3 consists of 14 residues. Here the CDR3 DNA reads TGTGCCAGCAGTCGACAGGGGGCAAACTATGGCTACACCTTC. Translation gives CASSRQGANYGYTF.